This paragraph reports one T cell receptor (beta chain). Its antigen remains undetermined. Nothing much larger sits one base from this clone, and base qualities are not available. The data were obtained in a study of OX40 agonist ivuxolimab in advanced cancers. General notes on the study: The costimulatory receptor OX40 (CD134) was targeted by ivuxolimab, a fully human IgG2 agonistic monoclonal antibody. Intravenous ivuxolimab was administered to patients every 2 weeks at six dose levels: 0.01, 0.1, 0.3, 1.5, 3 and 10 mg/kg. The paper describes the monotherapy dose-escalation part (N of about 52 patients) of the phase I trial of ivuxolimab. Patients were allowed to have had prior anti-PD-1, anti-PD-L1 or anti-CTLA-4 therapy, and 30% to 40% of the dose-escalation patients had previously received checkpoint inhibitors. A male proportion of around 80% and a mean age of approximately 55 years, ranging from about 23 to 90, were recorded for the dose-escalation cohort. Among the 50 to 55 dose-escalation patients, around 20 had hepatocellular carcinoma, 15 or so melanoma, 9 renal cell carcinoma and 9 head and neck cancer. Peripheral TCRbeta sequencing aimed to test whether ivuxolimab altered TCR sequence diversity and caused clonal T-cell expansion. Partial responses were achieved by three dose-escalation patients, of whom one had hepatocellular carcinoma and two had cutaneous melanoma. What the research found in general, with its limitations: Low levels of normalized T-cell clonal expansion were also seen in some patients who did not respond. At doses of 0.1 to 3.0 mg/kg, clonal expansion of both CD4+ and CD8+ T cells in blood was seen between baseline and week 6. Partial responders in the 0.1-3.0 mg/kg groups had among the lowest normalized peripheral clonal expansion, especially among CD8+ T cells. After ivuxolimab, expanded clones were on average more numerous among CD8+ T cells than among CD4+ T cells. Antigen specificity was not determined for the clonally expanded peripheral T cells.

The CDR3 goes from the cysteine to the phenylalanine over 13 residues. Solely the CDR3 DNA is kept, with 39 bases framed from the first base. The germline V gene sets CDR1 to MNHEY and CDR2 to SVGAGI. The junction carries 7 bases between V and J, which are trimmed by 3 bases and 1 base respectively. Patients with autoimmune disease history or receiving systemic immunosuppression were excluded from the trial. Peripheral blood for TCR sequencing was collected from all dose cohorts at baseline, on cycle 4 day 1, and on cycle 7 day 1. The samples were taken from a phase I, first-in-human, multicenter, open-label dose-escalation trial of ivuxolimab. The trial enrolled adults with locally advanced or metastatic head and neck squamous cell, hepatocellular, melanoma or renal cell carcinoma. Before TCR sequencing, CD4+ and CD8+ T cells were separately sorted from peripheral blood. Genomic DNA was extracted from sorted cells for sequencing of the TCRbeta CDR3 region. The immunoSEQ Assay was used to sequence the TCRbeta CDR3 regions. Imported from immuneACCESS, the table was reduced by TCRdb to in-frame sequences with V and J called. These copies leave out some clones; in studies compared against another copy, an unresolved V gene accounts for under half, and the cause of the remainder is not known. The sample has fewer than 85,000 clones on record, 92% of them singletons. The ten largest clones take up 8.5% to 10% of the sample.

The specimen comprised CD4+ or CD8+ T cells sorted from blood, sampled in a trial of the OX40 agonist ivuxolimab. This receptor was taken from an adult with an advanced solid tumor such as melanoma, head and neck, liver or kidney cancer. The V and J genes are TRBV6-5 and TRBJ2-7, with the D gene too uncertain to name. In nucleotides, the sequence is TGTGCCAGCAGTTATTGGGGTTCCTACGAGCAGTACTTC. Translated, this gives CASSYWGSYEQYF.